The 20 T cell receptor beta chains below all came from one sample that was sequenced in a study of cytomegalovirus exposure and HLA in healthy donors. A multiplex PCR was run with 60 Vbeta primers and 13 Jbeta primers. The method was immunoSEQ multiplex PCR; TCRdb's version includes in-frame clones alone and lacks a portion of them. Here the sample spans around 130,000 clones, 8.5% being singletons. Sequenced input: PBMCs. These receptors all come from a man aged 40-49 years in good health and CMV-seronegative.

The chain links TRBV5-6 to TRBJ1-6; possible D gene TRBD1, 6 bases. There are 16 residues in the CDR3. The V and J ends lost 4 bases and 3 bases respectively, with 14 bases between them. CDR1 and CDR2 (germline): SGHDT, YYEEEE. The chain's CDR3 is CASSRDRLIYNSPLHF. The DNA of the CDR3 is TGTGCCAGCAGCCGCGACAGGCTGATCTATAATTCACCCCTCCACTTT.

The chain joins TRBV25-1 to TRBJ1-5, with unresolved D. The germline gives CDR1 MGHDK, CDR2 SYGVNS. This CDR3 is built from 14 residues. Trimming took off 4 bases at V and 5 bases at J, with 12 bases between the two ends. The CDR3 DNA sequence: TGTGCCAGCAGTGCCCGGGAAAGGGATCAGCCCCAGCATTTT. Amino acid sequence: CASSARERDQPQHF. Variable domain in full (rest from reference TRBV25-1 and TRBJ1-5): EADIYQTPRYLVIGTGKKITLECSQTMGHDKMYWYQQDPGMELHLIHYSYGVNSTEKGDLSSESTVSRIRTEHFPLTLESARPSHTSQYLCASSARERDQPQHFGDGTRLSIL.

This clone has only a few counts. The chain is built from TRBV19 and TRBJ1-1; TRBD1 might be the D (5 bases). Germline V gene sequence: CDR1 LNHDA, CDR2 SQIVND (reference sequence). The CDR3 covers 13 residues. Deletions cut 5 bases from V and 3 bases from J, with 10 bases between. CDR3 in amino acids: CASSLGPYTEAFF. In nucleotides, the CDR3 is TGTGCCAGTAGTTTGGGGCCGTACACTGAAGCTTTCTTT.

This clone was counted a few times. J is TRBJ2-2 and V is TRBV27, with TRBD2 matching over 9 bases. V lost 3 bases to trimming and J lost 4 bases; unmatched junction nucleotides: 3. The V gene's germline CDR1 is MNHEY and CDR2 SMNVEV (reference sequence). The CDR3 runs 15 residues. The CDR3 protein is CASSLASGVTGELFF. CDR3 DNA sequence: TGTGCCAGCAGTTTGGCTAGCGGGGTCACCGGGGAGCTGTTTTTT.

This clone was counted between two and nine times. The V gene is TRBV7-8, the J gene TRBJ2-1, with TRBD2 matching over 7 bases. Germline assignment: CDR1 SGHVS and CDR2 FQNEAQ. The CDR3 extends over 16 amino acids. V was pared by 8 bases and J by 1 base, with 11 bases of the junction left unmatched. The CDR3 here is CASGLDRGDSYNEQFF. The CDR3 DNA sequence: TGTGCCAGCGGACTAGATCGGGGTGATTCCTACAATGAGCAGTTCTTC.

This sequence joins TRBV13 and TRBJ2-2; D not certain. The CDR3 spans 14 residues. V lost 0 bases to trimming and J lost 6 bases, with 8 bases between them. Germline V gene sequence: CDR1 PRHDT, CDR2 FYEKMQ (reference sequence). CDR3 nucleotide sequence: TGTGCCAGCAGCTTAGGGTGGGCATCCGGGGAGCTGTTTTTT. This translates into CASSLGWASGELFF.

The CDR3 nucleotides are TGTGCCAGCAGCATCCGGGGTGGAAGCTCCTACGAGCAGTACTTC. Protein product: CASSIRGGSSYEQYF. V and J are TRBV7-3 and TRBJ2-7, with D perhaps TRBD2 (5 bases). CDR1 is SGHTA, CDR2 FQGTGA, per germline. The CDR3 spans 15 residues. With 5 bases removed from V and 0 bases from J, the gap between germline ends came to 14 bases.

This chain connects TRBV10-3 to TRBJ2-7, with TRBD1 as a possible D gene (6 bases). Looked up from germline, CDR1 is ENHRY and CDR2 is SYGVKD. Trimming cost V 8 bases and J 2 bases, with 19 bases left between them. The CDR3 has 15 amino acids. The DNA for the CDR3 is TGTGCCATCCGAACTTATCGGGACACCGCCTACGAGCAGTACTTC. Its protein is CAIRTYRDTAYEQYF.

CDR3 nucleotide sequence: TGTGCCAGCAGCTCCTGGCGACTAGCGGGGGGGGTTGAGACCCAGTACTTC. Its protein is CASSSWRLAGGVETQYF. The V call is TRBV11-2, the J call TRBJ2-5; 14 bases are a match to TRBD2. The V gene end was trimmed by 4 bases and the J gene end by 5 bases; junction bases not matched to a gene: 9. CDR3 length equals 17 residues. In germline, CDR1 is SGHAT, CDR2 FQNNGV.

This clone was found a few times. The genes are TRBV7-6 and TRBJ1-1, with a weak D call TRBD1 (6 bases). The CDR3 contains 13 residues. V lost 1 base and J lost 5, with 8 bases in between. Germline V gene lookup returns CDR1 SGHVS and CDR2 FNYEAQ. The CDR3 DNA reads as TGTGCCAGCAGCTTAGACAGGGAAACTGAAGCTTTCTTT. Translated: CASSLDRETEAFF.

This clone has a handful of counts. V usage is TRBV19 and J usage is TRBJ2-1, with D possibly TRBD1 on 6 matching bases. The CDR3 contains 12 residues. Germline values: CDR1 LNHDA, CDR2 SQIVND (reference sequence). Trimming took off 4 bases at V and 6 bases at J, with 7 bases between the two ends. In nucleotides, the CDR3 is TGTGCCAGTAGTACACAGGGCAATGAGCAGTTCTTC. It encodes CASSTQGNEQFF.

The gene calls are TRBV4-1 and TRBJ1-5; 11 nucleotides agree with TRBD1. Trimming took 1 base from V and 6 from J; bases not matched to a gene: 5. The CDR3 runs to 16 residues. The germline gives CDR1 MGHRA, CDR2 YSYEKL. The CDR3 DNA follows: TGCGCCAGCAGCCAAGGTTGGGACAGGGGGAGTCAGCCCCAGCATTTT. Translation gives CASSQGWDRGSQPQHF.

The chain has TRBV14 and TRBJ1-6, with D hard to call. Germline-derived CDR1 and CDR2 are SGHDN and FVKESK. V lost 1 base to trimming and J lost 10 bases, with 8 bases between them. This CDR3 spans 13 amino acids. In nucleotides, the CDR3 is TGTGCCAGCAGCCAAGTTTGGGCATCACCCCTCCACTTT. Residues: CASSQVWASPLHF.

There are a few counts of this clone. This sequence joins TRBV13 and TRBJ2-5, with D possibly matching TRBD1 (8 bases). The V and J ends lost 1 base and 10 bases respectively, with 19 bases between them. This CDR3 is built from 15 residues. Germline values: CDR1 PRHDT, CDR2 FYEKMQ (reference sequence). The CDR3 region has the DNA TGTGCCAGCAGCTTAGACAGGGGGGGTCTCGGGGGCCAGTACTTC. Translating it yields CASSLDRGGLGGQYF.

The V gene is TRBV7-9, the J gene TRBJ1-1, with D possibly matching TRBD1 (6 bases). The V gene lost 4 bases and the J gene lost 8 bases, with 11 bases spanning the gap. Germline-derived CDR1 and CDR2 are SEHNR and FQNEAQ (reference sequence). The CDR3 consists of 12 residues. The CDR3 DNA reads TGTGCCAGCAGCTCCGTAGACAGGGAAGCTTTCTTT. As protein: CASSSVDREAFF.

The genes are TRBV10-3 and TRBJ2-3, with 8 bases that match TRBD2. Germline assignment: CDR1 ENHRY and CDR2 SYGVKD. CDR3 size: 15 residues. The trim removed 10 bases at V and 2 bases at J, leaving 11 bases unmatched. The CDR3 reads CATSQLAVNTDTQYF. CDR3 DNA: TGTGCCACCTCCCAACTAGCGGTAAACACAGATACGCAGTATTTT.

This clone was seen a few times. This chain links TRBV7-9 with TRBJ1-1, with 7 bases that match TRBD1. The length of the CDR3 is 14 residues. Germline V gene lookup returns CDR1 SEHNR and CDR2 FQNEAQ (reference sequence). After removal of 4 bases from V and 0 bases from J, the junction contained 2 bases not matched to a gene. The DNA of the CDR3 is TGTGCCAGCAGCTGGGGACAGATGAACACTGAAGCTTTCTTT. Its protein product is CASSWGQMNTEAFF.

This clone came up a few times. J is TRBJ2-4 and V is TRBV6-1; TRBD1 matches at 8 bases. V lost 4 bases to trimming and J lost 7 bases; unmatched junction nucleotides: 18. In germline, CDR1 is MNHNS, CDR2 SASEGT. The CDR3 loop spans 18 amino acids. The CDR3 region has the DNA TGTGCCAGCAGTGCCCCGACTTACTTGCAGGGGGCTGCGAACATTCAGTACTTC. Translated: CASSAPTYLQGAANIQYF.

V usage is TRBV28 and J usage is TRBJ1-2, with 9 bases that match TRBD1. CDR1 is MDHEN, CDR2 SYDVKM, per germline. There are 13 residues in the CDR3. Trimming at V came to 4 bases and at J to 4 bases, leaving 1 base not matched to a gene. This chain's CDR3 is CASSWTGAYGYTF. The CDR3 DNA is TGTGCCAGCAGTTGGACAGGGGCCTATGGCTACACCTTC.

The chain employs TRBV6-5 and TRBJ1-2; D might be TRBD1 (5 bases). CDR1 MNHEY and CDR2 SVGAGI come from the germline V gene. This CDR3 has 15 amino acids. V shed 8 bases and J shed 2 bases, with 18 bases lying between them. As DNA, the CDR3 is TGTGCCAGCGGATGGGCGGGGGGGTCAAACTATGGCTACACCTTC. It is translated as CASGWAGGSNYGYTF.